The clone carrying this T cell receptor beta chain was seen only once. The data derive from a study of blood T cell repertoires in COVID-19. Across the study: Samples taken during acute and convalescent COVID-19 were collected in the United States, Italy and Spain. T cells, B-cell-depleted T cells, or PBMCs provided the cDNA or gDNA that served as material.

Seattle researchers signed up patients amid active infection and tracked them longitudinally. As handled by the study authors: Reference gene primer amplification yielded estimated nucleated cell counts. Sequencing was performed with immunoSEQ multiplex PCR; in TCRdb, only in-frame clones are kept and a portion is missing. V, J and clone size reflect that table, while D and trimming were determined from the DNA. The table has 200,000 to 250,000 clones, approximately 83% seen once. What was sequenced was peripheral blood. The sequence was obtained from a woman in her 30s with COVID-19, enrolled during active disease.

This CDR3 reads CAWSALAGVTNTGELFF. DNA for the CDR3: TGTGCCTGGAGTGCTTTAGCGGGGGTAACGAACACCGGGGAGCTGTTTTTT. The chain links TRBV30 to TRBJ2-2; 9 bases line up with TRBD2. The trim removed 1 base at V and 0 bases at J, leaving 6 bases unmatched. This CDR3 contains 17 residues. Germline V gene data show CDR1 as GTSNPN and CDR2 as SVGIG (reference sequence). Full variable domain (missing parts from reference TRBV30 and TRBJ2-2): SQTIHQWPATLVQPVGSPLSLECTVEGTSNPNLYWYRQAAGRGLQLLFYSVGIGQISSEVPQNLSASRPQDRQFILSSKKLLLSDSGFYLCAWSALAGVTNTGELFFGEGSRLTVL.